A selection of T cell receptor beta chains follows, all from one sample in a study of T cell changes during pregnancy in multiple sclerosis. TCRdb keeps only in-frame clones here, not all; method: immunoSEQ multiplex PCR. The sample has 40,000 or so clones; roughly 93% are singletons. The specimen was CD8+ T cells from peripheral blood mononuclear cells, collected in the third trimester of pregnancy. The receptors derive from a female donor with multiple sclerosis, enrolled in a pregnancy study. Both conserved end residues are part of each CDR3. The order of the fields is D gene, V gene, clone size, CDR3 length, J gene, CDR3 protein, CDR3 DNA. A D gene is named only where the DNA matches it firmly. A clone size is listed for some rows: how often the clone was seen (once, few, many), or a class if it is expanded.

TRBD1	TRBV9	-	13	TRBJ2-7	CASSGDSLSEQYF	TGTGCCAGCAGCGGGGACAGCCTCAGCGAGCAGTACTTC
TRBD1	TRBV9	-	15	TRBJ1-2	CASSVEGTGFRGYTF	TGTGCCAGCAGCGTAGAGGGGACAGGGTTTCGTGGCTACACCTTC
TRBD1	TRBV7-9	-	16	TRBJ2-2	CASSSDRAPNAGELFF	TGTGCCAGCAGCTCCGACAGGGCTCCAAATGCCGGGGAGCTGTTTTTT
-	TRBV9	-	11	TRBJ1-2	CASKGLNGYTF	TGTGCCAGCAAGGGGTTGAATGGCTACACCTTC
TRBD2	TRBV13	-	16	TRBJ2-3	CASSALAGGSTDTQYF	TGTGCCAGCAGCGCCCTAGCGGGGGGGAGCACAGATACGCAGTATTTT
TRBD2	TRBV19	-	13	TRBJ2-7	CASSSGDVGEQYF	TGTGCCTCCTCTAGCGGGGATGTTGGCGAGCAGTACTTC
-	TRBV28	-	15	TRBJ2-7	CASRTTGLSSYEQYF	TGTGCCAGCAGGACGACAGGCCTGAGCTCCTACGAGCAGTACTTC
TRBD1	TRBV9	few	15	TRBJ2-7	CASSEGTGGSYEQYF	TGTGCCAGCAGCGAAGGGACAGGGGGATCCTACGAGCAGTACTTC
TRBD1	TRBV11-2	-	15	TRBJ1-6	CASSLAQGGYSPLHF	TGTGCCAGCAGCTTAGCCCAGGGGGGCTATTCACCCCTCCACTTT
-	TRBV6-4	-	15	TRBJ2-3	CASSESSGGTDTQYF	TGTGCCAGCAGTGAATCCAGCGGCGGCACAGATACGCAGTATTTT
-	TRBV13	-	15	TRBJ1-3	CASSLGAGYGNTIYF	TGTGCCAGCAGCTTAGGGGCAGGGTACGGAAACACCATATATTTT
TRBD2	TRBV14	-	16	TRBJ2-7	CASSQRLAGETYEQYF	TGTGCCAGCAGCCAAAGATTAGCGGGCGAAACCTACGAGCAGTACTTC
-	TRBV12-2	-	13	TRBJ1-2	CASRLALRGGYTF	TGTGCAAGTCGCTTAGCTTTAAGGGGTGGCTACACCTTC
-	TRBV27	-	15	TRBJ2-2	CASSGSGGGTGELFF	TGTGCCAGCAGTGGCTCGGGGGGCGGGACCGGGGAGCTGTTTTTT
-	TRBV5-1	-	15	TRBJ1-1	CASSLGTGSNTEAFF	TGCGCCAGCAGCTTGGGAACAGGGAGTAACACTGAAGCTTTCTTT
-	TRBV5-4	few	13	TRBJ2-1	CASSLDQYNEQFF	TGTGCCAGCAGCTTGGATCAGTACAATGAGCAGTTCTTC
-	TRBV6-6	-	14	TRBJ2-7	CASSYSWALYEQYF	TGTGCCAGCAGTTACTCGTGGGCCCTCTACGAGCAGTACTTC
TRBD2	TRBV9	-	16	TRBJ2-1	CASSQGTSGESNEQFF	TGTGCCAGCAGTCAGGGAACTAGCGGGGAGTCCAATGAGCAGTTCTTC
-	TRBV6-1	-	14	TRBJ1-2	CASSESGLIYGYTF	TGTGCCAGCAGTGAAAGTGGGCTGATCTATGGCTACACCTTC
-	TRBV6-4	once	14	TRBJ2-2	CASSESLDTGELFF	TGTGCCAGCAGTGAAAGCCTTGACACCGGGGAGCTGTTTTTT
-	TRBV14	-	16	TRBJ2-3	CASSSRLWSSTDTQYF	TGTGCCAGCAGCAGCCGACTTTGGAGTAGCACAGATACGCAGTATTTT
-	TRBV10-3	-	13	TRBJ1-4	CATGGGGNEKLFF	TGTGCCACTGGTGGGGGGGGAAATGAAAAACTGTTTTTT
TRBD2	TRBV5-4	once	16	TRBJ2-1	CASSLGSSGTYNEQFF	TGTGCCAGCAGCTTGGGATCTAGCGGGACCTACAATGAGCAGTTCTTC
TRBD1	TRBV6-5	-	15	TRBJ1-2	CASSYTTGLDYGYTF	TGTGCCAGCAGTTACACGACAGGGCTCGACTATGGCTACACCTTC
-	TRBV6-5	-	11	TRBJ1-2	CASASSYGYTF	TGTGCCAGCGCTAGTTCCTATGGCTACACCTTC
-	TRBV27	-	14	TRBJ1-2	CASSLSIALEGYTF	TGTGCCAGCAGTTTAAGCATCGCCCTGGAGGGCTACACCTTC
TRBD1	TRBV10-1	-	13	TRBJ2-7	CASSVGQGYEQYF	TGCGCCAGCAGTGTGGGACAGGGATACGAGCAGTACTTC
-	TRBV29-1	-	12	TRBJ1-2	CSVEQGNYGYTF	TGCAGCGTTGAACAGGGGAACTATGGCTACACCTTC
-	TRBV11-2	once	17	TRBJ1-6	CASSPRGGRPYNSPLHF	TGTGCCAGCAGCCCAAGGGGAGGCAGACCTTATAATTCACCCCTCCACTTT
-	TRBV7-8	-	14	TRBJ2-5	CASSLIGGQETQYF	TGTGCCAGCAGCCTGATCGGGGGCCAAGAGACCCAGTACTTC
TRBD1	TRBV7-2	-	14	TRBJ2-7	CASSLIQGAWEQYF	TGTGCCAGCAGCTTAATACAGGGGGCGTGGGAGCAGTACTTC
TRBD1	TRBV11-2	-	15	TRBJ1-6	CASSTPGQGYSPLHF	TGTGCCAGCAGTACCCCGGGACAGGGGTATTCACCCCTCCACTTT
-	TRBV14	once	13	TRBJ1-6	CASSQERGSPLHF	TGTGCCAGCAGCCAAGAAAGGGGGTCACCCCTCCACTTT
-	TRBV12-5	-	14	TRBJ1-5	CASGSSTRVQPQHF	TGTGCTAGTGGAAGCAGTACGCGGGTCCAGCCCCAGCATTTT
TRBD2	TRBV19	-	14	TRBJ2-2	CASSIVGEGGELFF	TGTGCCAGTAGTATCGTCGGGGAGGGCGGGGAGCTGTTTTTT
-	TRBV7-9	-	15	TRBJ1-5	CASSLGQESYQPQHF	TGTGCCAGCAGCTTAGGGCAGGAAAGCTATCAGCCCCAGCATTTT
-	TRBV6-5	-	13	TRBJ2-5	CASSYASWETQYF	TGTGCCAGCAGTTACGCTAGTTGGGAGACCCAGTACTTC
-	TRBV9	-	14	TRBJ2-2	CASSPPTGTGELFF	TGTGCCAGCAGCCCCCCAACGGGGACCGGGGAGCTGTTTTTT
-	TRBV25-1	-	12	TRBJ2-7	CASSRVAGEQYF	TGTGCCAGCAGTCGGGTCGCGGGCGAGCAGTACTTC
-	TRBV19	-	14	TRBJ2-3	CASSIWGGGDTQYF	TGTGCCAGTAGTATTTGGGGGGGCGGCGATACGCAGTATTTT
TRBD2	TRBV6-4	-	15	TRBJ2-3	CASSGTSGGLDTQYF	TGTGCCAGCAGTGGAACTAGCGGGGGGCTTGATACGCAGTATTTT
-	TRBV5-5	-	15	TRBJ1-3	CASSQPEATMDTIYF	TGTGCCAGCAGCCAACCGGAGGCGACCATGGACACCATATATTTT
TRBD1	TRBV19	-	14	TRBJ1-6	CASSMGQGYSPLHF	TGTGCCAGTAGTATGGGACAGGGTTATTCACCCCTCCACTTT
TRBD1	TRBV4-1	once	15	TRBJ1-6	CASSTGTGGGSPLHF	TGCGCCAGCAGCACCGGGACAGGGGGCGGATCACCCCTCCACTTT